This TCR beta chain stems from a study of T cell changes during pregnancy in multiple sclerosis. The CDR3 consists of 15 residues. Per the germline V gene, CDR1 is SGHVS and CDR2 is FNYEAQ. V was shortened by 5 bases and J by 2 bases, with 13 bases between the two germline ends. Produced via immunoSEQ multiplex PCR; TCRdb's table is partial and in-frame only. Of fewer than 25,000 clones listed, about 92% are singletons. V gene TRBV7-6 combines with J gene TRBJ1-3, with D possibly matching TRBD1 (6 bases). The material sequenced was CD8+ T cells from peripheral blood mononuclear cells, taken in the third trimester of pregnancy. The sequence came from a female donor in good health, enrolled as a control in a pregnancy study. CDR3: CASSRTTGTGNTIYF. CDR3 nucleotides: TGTGCCAGCAGCCGTACCACAGGGACTGGAAACACCATATATTTT.